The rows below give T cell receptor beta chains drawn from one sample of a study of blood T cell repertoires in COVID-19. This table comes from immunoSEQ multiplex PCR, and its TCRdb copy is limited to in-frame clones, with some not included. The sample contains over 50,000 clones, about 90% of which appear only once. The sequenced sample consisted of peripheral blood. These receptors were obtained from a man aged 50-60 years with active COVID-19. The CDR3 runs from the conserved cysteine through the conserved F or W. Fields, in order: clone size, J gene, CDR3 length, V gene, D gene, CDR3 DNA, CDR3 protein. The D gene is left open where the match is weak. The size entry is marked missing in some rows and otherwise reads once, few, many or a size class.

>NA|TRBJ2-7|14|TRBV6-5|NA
TGTGCCACCTTTTGGGGGACTGGGGTTTACGAGCAGTACTTC
CATFWGTGVYEQYF
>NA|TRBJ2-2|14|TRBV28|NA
TGTGCCAGCAATAAACAGGGTGGGACCGGGGAGCTGTTTTTT
CASNKQGGTGELFF
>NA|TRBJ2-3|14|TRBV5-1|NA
TGCGCCAGCAGCGACGAGCGGGGCACAGATACGCAGTATTTT
CASSDERGTDTQYF
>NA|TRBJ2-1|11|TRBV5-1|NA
TGCGCCAGCAGCTTAGAGGATGAGCAGTTCTTC
CASSLEDEQFF
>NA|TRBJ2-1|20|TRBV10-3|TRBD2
TGTGCCATCAGTGATGTAAGGACTAGCGGCGCGTGGGACTCCTACAATGAGCAGTTCTTC
CAISDVRTSGAWDSYNEQFF
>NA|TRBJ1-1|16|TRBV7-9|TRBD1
TGTGCCAGCAGCCAAGGGACAGGGAGGGTGAACACTGAAGCTTTCTTT
CASSQGTGRVNTEAFF
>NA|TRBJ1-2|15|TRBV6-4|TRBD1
TGTGCCAGCAGTCCGACCGGGACAGACCTCTATGGCTACACCTTC
CASSPTGTDLYGYTF
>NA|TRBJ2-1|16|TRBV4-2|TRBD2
TGTGCCAGCAGCCAAGCACTAGCGGGGGGGCACAATGAGCAGTTCTTC
CASSQALAGGHNEQFF
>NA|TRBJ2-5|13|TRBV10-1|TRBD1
TGCGCCAGCAGGCCCGGACAGGTAGAGACCCAGTACTTC
CASRPGQVETQYF
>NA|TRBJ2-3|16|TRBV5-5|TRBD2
TGTGCCAGCAGCTTATTCAGCGGGAGAGAAACAGATACGCAGTATTTT
CASSLFSGRETDTQYF
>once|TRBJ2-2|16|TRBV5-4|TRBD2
TGTGCCAGCAGCCCGGGACTAGCGATCAACACCGGGGAGCTGTTTTTT
CASSPGLAINTGELFF
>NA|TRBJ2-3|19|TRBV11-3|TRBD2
TGTGCCAGCAGCTTAGATTGGGCTAGCGGGGGACCTAGCACAGATACGCAGTATTTT
CASSLDWASGGPSTDTQYF